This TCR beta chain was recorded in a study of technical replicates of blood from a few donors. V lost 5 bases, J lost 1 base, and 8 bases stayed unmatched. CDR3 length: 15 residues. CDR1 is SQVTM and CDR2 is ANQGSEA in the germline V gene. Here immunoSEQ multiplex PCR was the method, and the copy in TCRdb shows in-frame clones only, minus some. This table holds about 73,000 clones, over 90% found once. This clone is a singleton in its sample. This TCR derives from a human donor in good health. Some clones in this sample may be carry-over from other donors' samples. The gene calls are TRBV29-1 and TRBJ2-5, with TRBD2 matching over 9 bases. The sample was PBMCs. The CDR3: CSVNGAGGFQETQYF. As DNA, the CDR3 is TGCAGCGTTAATGGGGCGGGAGGGTTCCAAGAGACCCAGTACTTC.